This entry lists 9 T cell receptor beta chains sequenced from one sample in a study of T cells in Graves' hyperthyroidism and ophthalmopathy (dated by TCRdb to about 2019). Receptor libraries were prepared by multiplex PCR. TCRdb lists the instrument as Illumina HiSeq 2000. TCR beta CDR3 regions were amplified from RNA transcripts. The TCR CDR3 was subjected to a first round of RT-PCR using the HTBI primer set and the Qiagen OneStep RT-PCR kit. TCRdb reprocessing: public reads trimmed at Q25 with fastp, clones called with MiXCR, in-frame beta chains kept. Merged by CDR3 protein, the rows form single entries marked with the most common genes and DNA. The sample profile shows about half a million distinct CDR3 sequences; around 22% of them were found once. Together, the top ten hold over 9% of the sample. Sample: blood. The receptor source for this set is a woman between 25 and 40 years old with Graves' ophthalmopathy.

The table lists this clonotype with many counts. The V and J genes are TRBV4-3 and TRBJ2-5; TRBD1 is a possible D gene (6 bases). V was shortened by 0 bases and J by 1 base, with 9 bases between the two germline ends. The CDR3 sequence is 15 residues long. CDR1 is LGHNA and CDR2 is YSLEER in the germline V gene. CDR3 nucleotides: TGCGCCAGCAGCCAAGATGTACAGGGCCAAGAGACCCAGTACTTC. It encodes CASSQDVQGQETQYF.

This clonotype was recorded at least ten times. The chain joins TRBV12-3 or TRBV12-4 to TRBJ1-2; TRBD1 matches 8 bases. J lost 8 bases, V lost 5 bases, and 10 bases had no gene match. There are 14 residues in the CDR3. In DNA form, the CDR3 reads TGTGCCAGCAGTAATTTGTACAGGGGGTACGGCTACACCTTC. This translates into CASSNLYRGYGYTF.

This clonotype was counted only a few times. This chain uses TRBV19 with TRBJ1-5; 7 bases agree with TRBD1. Losses at the gene ends were 7 bases for V and 1 base for J; bases not matched to a gene: 4. CDR3 length equals 14 residues. The germline V gene encodes CDR1 LNHDA and CDR2 SQIVND (reference sequence). The DNA for the CDR3 is TGTGCCAGTACCGCACAGGGGAGCAATCAGCCCCAGCATTTT. Residues: CASTAQGSNQPQHF.

This clonotype has at least ten counts. The chain couples TRBV6-1 to TRBJ2-7; D gene unclear. Germline loops: CDR1 MNHNS, CDR2 SASEGT. The CDR3 spans 14 residues. V lost 6 bases, J lost 3 bases, and 15 bases lay in between. Here the CDR3 reads CASRGRQDGYEQYF. CDR3 in DNA: TGTGCCAGCAGAGGTCGGCAGGACGGCTACGAGCAGTACTTC.

The chain combines TRBV12-3 or TRBV12-4 with TRBJ1-1; tentative D call: TRBD1 (6 bases). V lost 6 bases and J lost 5, with 19 bases in between. This CDR3 has 15 amino acids. CDR3 nucleotide sequence: TGTGCCAGCAGCCCTTTTCTGGGGGCGGGGACTGAAGCTTTCTTT. Translation: CASSPFLGAGTEAFF.

In this sample, this clonotype turned up many times. This chain uses TRBV7-8 with TRBJ2-4; 8 bases are shared with TRBD1. The germline V gene has CDR1 SGHVS and CDR2 FQNEAQ. Trimming at V came to 4 bases and at J to 3 bases, leaving 8 bases not matched to a gene. There are 16 residues in the CDR3. CDR3 sequence reads: CASSSQSDRDKNIQYF. The CDR3 DNA follows: TGTGCCAGCAGCTCCCAGTCGGACAGGGACAAAAACATTCAGTACTTC.

This clonotype has just a few counts. The chain carries TRBV27 and TRBJ2-5, with 9 bases lining up with TRBD1. V shed 6 bases, J shed 1 base, and the junction held 12 bases outside the gene matches. Looked up from germline, CDR1 is MNHEY and CDR2 is SMNVEV (reference sequence). The CDR3 runs 17 residues. CDR3 residues: CASSPTGGAPFQETQYF. CDR3 coding DNA: TGTGCCAGCAGCCCTACAGGGGGCGCCCCCTTCCAAGAGACCCAGTACTTC.

V gene TRBV5-1 combines with J gene TRBJ2-7; 8 bases map to TRBD1. Trimming took 5 bases from V and 2 from J; bases not matched to a gene: 6. The length of the CDR3 is 14 residues. Germline values: CDR1 SGHRS, CDR2 YFSETQ. The CDR3 spells CASRHGQGAYEQYF. DNA for the CDR3: TGCGCCAGCAGACATGGACAGGGTGCCTACGAGCAGTACTTC.

In its sample, this clonotype was seen many times. This chain connects TRBV6-5 to TRBJ1-5; D unclear. The germline V gene encodes CDR1 MNHEY and CDR2 SVGAGI. The CDR3 is made up of 15 amino acids. V was pared by 1 base and J by 2 bases, with 9 bases between. The DNA of the CDR3 is TGTGCCAGCAGTTACTTGGGTAGGGGCAATCAGCCCCAGCATTTT. This encodes CASSYLGRGNQPQHF.